The source of this T cell receptor (beta chain) is a study of blood T cell repertoires in COVID-19. Authors' data handling: Estimation of nucleated cell counts was performed using reference gene primer amplification. TCRdb's table, derived via immunoSEQ multiplex PCR, lists solely in-frame clones and lacks some. The V and J calls and clone size come from that table; D and trimming were worked out from the DNA. Among 400,000 to 550,000 clones listed, approximately 90% were seen once. Unmatched junction bases numbered 3, after V lost 3 bases and J lost 3 bases. The germline V gene encodes CDR1 MNHNS and CDR2 SASEGT. There are 15 residues in the CDR3.

This sequence originates from a woman under 40 with acute or convalescent COVID-19. Sequenced input: peripheral blood. The chain carries TRBV6-1 and TRBJ2-7; 12 bases align to TRBD1. The CDR3 protein is CASSEWDRGHYEQYF. CDR3 in DNA: TGTGCCAGCAGTGAGTGGGACAGGGGGCACTACGAGCAGTACTTC.